This T cell receptor beta chain came from a study of cytomegalovirus exposure and HLA in healthy donors. Germline V gene data show CDR1 as MDHEN and CDR2 as SYDVKM. The CDR3 is 13 residues long. The V segment lost 6 bases and the J segment 0 bases; nucleotides outside the gene matches: 2. Study outcomes and limitations: Within an earlier analysis, most TCR beta V segments proved productive either about 90% or about 30% of the time. The study labeled more than 150 TCR beta chains cytomegalovirus-associated.

Primers for the PCR totalled 60 Vbeta and 13 Jbeta. Generated by immunoSEQ multiplex PCR, the TCRdb table keeps only in-frame clones and is missing some. The table records 100,000 to 150,000 clones, 75% to 90% of them present only once. With respect to this clone: Its cognate antigen is unknown.

This TCR derives from a man aged 25-40 years in good health and CMV-seronegative. Material for sequencing was PBMCs. V is TRBV28 and J is TRBJ2-7; 7 bases are a match to TRBD1. The CDR3 DNA is TGTGCCAGCAGCGACAGGGCCTCCTACGAGCAGTACTTC. Protein sequence: CASSDRASYEQYF.